The 23 T cell receptor beta chains below were found in one sample sequenced in a study of human T cells and chemical hapten exposure. The time point here: patch test 2, 6 weeks after DPC sensitization. The sample's treatment: therapeutic diphenylcyclopropenone sensitization with weekly scalp DPC. TCRdb reprocessed the RACE reads with MiXCR, giving one entry per CDR3 protein. The table includes some 88,000 distinct CDR3 sequences, around 10% detected once. Specimen: whole blood, collected in connection with sensitization to the hapten diphenylcyclopropenone (DPC). The receptor set was obtained from a man aged 40-49 years with alopecia areata. Some clones in this sample may be carry-over from other donors' samples.

In its sample, this clonotype was seen many times. V usage is TRBV2 and J usage is TRBJ2-7; 8 nucleotides align to TRBD1. There are 14 residues in the CDR3. Germline CDR1 is SNHLY and CDR2 is FYNNEI. Trimming took 5 bases from V and 2 from J; bases not matched to a gene: 5. CDR3 coding DNA: TGTGCCAGCAGTTACGGACAGGGAACCTACGAGCAGTACTTC. This sequence encodes CASSYGQGTYEQYF.

This clonotype was seen only a few times. The chain links TRBV11-2 to TRBJ2-7; D ambiguous. Trimming removed 1 base from V and 2 bases from J, with 9 bases in between. Germline-derived CDR1 and CDR2 are SGHAT and FQNNGV. CDR3 length: 14 residues. CDR3 DNA: TGTGCCAGCAGCTTAGTGTCGGCCCCCTACGAGCAGTACGTC. Protein product: CASSLVSAPYEQYV.

CDR3 amino acids: CASSQDPWASGRADTQYF. The CDR3 DNA reads TGCGCCAGCAGCCAAGATCCCTGGGCTAGCGGGAGGGCAGATACGCAGTATTTT. J is TRBJ2-3 and V is TRBV4-3; 12 bases are shared with TRBD2. V was clipped by 0 bases and J by 4 bases; unmatched bases: 8. From germline, CDR1 is LGHNA and CDR2 YSLEER. The CDR3 runs 18 residues.

This clonotype showed up just a few times. The chain's CDR3 is CASSLADRVRNQPQHF. The CDR3 DNA sequence: TGTGCCAGCAGCTTAGCCGACAGGGTTCGTAATCAGCCCCAGCATTTT. The J gene is TRBJ1-5, the V gene TRBV7-9; 7 bases line up with TRBD1. The V gene end was trimmed by 0 bases and the J gene end by 4 bases; junction bases not matched to a gene: 6. The germline gives CDR1 SEHNR, CDR2 FQNEAQ (reference sequence). The CDR3 consists of 16 residues.

CDR3 DNA sequence: TGTGCCAGCAGTTACGGGACAGTCGGAAACACCATATATTTT. Amino acids: CASSYGTVGNTIYF. The chain links TRBV6-5 to TRBJ1-3, with 7 bases identical to TRBD1. Losses at the gene ends were 2 bases for V and 4 bases for J; bases not matched to a gene: 2. This CDR3 contains 14 residues. The germline CDR1 and CDR2 sequences are MNHEY and SVGAGI.

J is TRBJ2-3 and V is TRBV23-1; D may correspond to TRBD1 or TRBD2 (5 bases each). TRBV23-1 counts as an open reading frame of uncertain function. Trimming removed 4 bases at V and 3 bases at J, with 20 bases between. The CDR3 covers 17 residues. CDR3 sequence (DNA): TGCGCCAGCAGTCTTCCTCGGCCGGGACCTCGGACAGATACGCAGTATTTT. It translates to CASSLPRPGPRTDTQYF.

The chain links TRBV7-2 to TRBJ2-5, with D hard to call. Germline assignment: CDR1 SGHTA and CDR2 FQGNSA. The CDR3 has 17 amino acids. Trimming removed 3 bases from V and 2 bases from J, with 19 bases in between. CDR3 sequence reads: CASSLISSMFTQETQYF. The CDR3 DNA reads TGTGCCAGCAGCTTGATATCATCCATGTTTACACAAGAGACCCAGTACTTC.

The chain employs TRBV29-1 and TRBJ2-3; 8 positions match TRBD1. The CDR3 length is 12 residues. CDR1 and CDR2 (germline): SQVTM, ANQGSEA. V lost 7 bases to trimming and J lost 7 bases; unmatched junction nucleotides: 7. The DNA of the CDR3 is TGCAGCGCCCGACAGGGGATACATACGCAGTATTTT. Its translation: CSARQGIHTQYF.

This clonotype was observed a few times. This chain connects TRBV4-3 to TRBJ2-7; either TRBD1 or TRBD2 may fit D (5 bases each). Germline V lookup: CDR1 LGHNA, CDR2 YSLEER. Trimming removed 6 bases at V and 3 bases at J, with 21 bases between. This CDR3 region has 16 residues. In nucleotides, the CDR3 is TGCGCCAGCAGTCAAAAGGATCAGGGACCCCACTACGAGCAGTACTTC. Protein sequence: CASSQKDQGPHYEQYF.

This clonotype was found many times. The chain uses TRBV6-1 and TRBJ1-1; D not certain. With 6 bases removed from V and 5 bases from J, the gap between germline ends came to 13 bases. This CDR3 has 13 residues. Germline CDR1 and CDR2: MNHNS and SASEGT. Here the CDR3 reads CASRLPEKTEAFF. The DNA of the CDR3 is TGTGCCAGCAGGTTGCCAGAGAAAACTGAAGCTTTCTTT.

The chain links TRBV10-3 to TRBJ2-3; TRBD2 agrees at 9 bases. Germline V CDR1 and CDR2: ENHRY, SYGVKD. V trimming: 4 bases; J trimming: 6 bases; junction bases outside the gene matches: 2. The CDR3 runs 13 residues. CDR3 sequence reads: CAISGREGDTQYF. CDR3 nucleotide sequence: TGTGCCATCAGTGGGCGGGAGGGCGATACGCAGTATTTT.

This chain links TRBV11-2 with TRBJ2-3; D might be TRBD2 (6 bases). V was clipped by 6 bases and J by 0 bases, with 10 bases between them. Looked up from germline, CDR1 is SGHAT and CDR2 is FQNNGV. This CDR3 is 14 amino acids long. DNA for the CDR3: TGTGCCAGCAGGTTACGGGAGAGCACAGATACGCAGTATTTT. Protein product: CASRLRESTDTQYF.

This clonotype was counted at least ten times. The CDR3 DNA reads TGTGCCAGCAGCGTGGACGGGGAAGAGACCCAGTACTTC. It yields the protein CASSVDGEETQYF. The J gene is TRBJ2-5, the V gene TRBV9; D is perhaps TRBD2 (5 bases). The V end lost 2 bases, the J end lost 3 bases, and 8 bases lay between the germline ends. There are 13 residues in the CDR3. In germline, CDR1 is SGDLS, CDR2 YYNGEE.

The rearrangement joins TRBV7-3 to TRBJ2-1, with TRBD2 identical over 12 bases. This CDR3 contains 15 residues. The germline gives CDR1 SGHTA, CDR2 FQGTGA. Unmatched junction bases numbered 8, after V lost 5 bases and J lost 9 bases. The CDR3 sequence is CASSPGLAGLAEQFF. The CDR3 bases are TGTGCCAGCAGCCCCGGACTAGCGGGACTTGCTGAGCAGTTCTTC.

There are a few counts of this clonotype. The chain employs TRBV28 and TRBJ2-1; perhaps TRBD2 as D (6 bases). The CDR3 has 15 residues. The V end lost 7 bases, the J end lost 3 bases, and 16 bases lay between the germline ends. Germline CDR1 reads MDHEN; CDR2 reads SYDVKM. The chain's CDR3 is CASIPDPGLYNEQFF. CDR3 sequence (DNA): TGTGCCAGCATTCCTGATCCGGGACTCTACAATGAGCAGTTCTTC.

The chain links TRBV30 to TRBJ2-3; possibly TRBD1 for D (6 bases). Trimming pared 5 bases from V and 2 bases from J, leaving 14 bases between. CDR3 length: 14 residues. Germline V gene lookup returns CDR1 GTSNPN and CDR2 SVGIG (reference sequence). The CDR3 DNA is TGTGCCTGGTCCCTAGGGGGAGACACAGATACGCAGTATTTT. Translation: CAWSLGGDTDTQYF.

This clonotype was seen at least ten times. This chain uses TRBV28 with TRBJ1-4, with 7 bases identical to TRBD1. The CDR3 sequence is 12 residues long. The germline V gene has CDR1 MDHEN and CDR2 SYDVKM. Trimming took 4 bases from V and 8 from J; bases not matched to a gene: 1. DNA of the CDR3: TGTGCCAGCAGTTCGACAGGGGAAAAACTGTTTTTT. Translating it yields CASSSTGEKLFF.

The rearrangement links TRBV20-1 to TRBJ2-4, with D perhaps being TRBD1 or TRBD2 (5 bases each). Trimming cost V 6 bases and J 3 bases, with 9 bases left between them. Per germline, CDR1 DFQATT and CDR2 SNEGSKA (reference sequence). CDR3 size: 12 residues. CDR3 residues: CSAGDHKNIQYF. The CDR3 DNA is TGCAGTGCCGGGGACCACAAAAACATTCAGTACTTC.

The chain employs TRBV4-1 and TRBJ1-5; TRBD1 might be the D (6 bases). Deletions cut 0 bases from V and 1 base from J, with 10 bases between. Germline assignment: CDR1 MGHRA and CDR2 YSYEKL. The CDR3 contains 16 residues. The CDR3 region has the DNA TGCGCCAGCAGCCAAGAGGGGGGCATGAGCAATCAGCCCCAGCATTTT. Encoded protein: CASSQEGGMSNQPQHF.

This clonotype was detected many times. The chain joins TRBV29-1 to TRBJ1-2; D unclear. Trimming pared 6 bases from V and 0 bases from J, leaving 11 bases between. The CDR3 runs to 13 residues. Germline V CDR1 and CDR2: SQVTM, ANQGSEA. The CDR3 sequence: CSVRSDANYGYTF. The CDR3 coding sequence is TGCAGCGTCCGATCCGATGCTAACTATGGCTACACCTTC.

The chain uses TRBV7-3 and TRBJ2-5; 15 bases are a match to TRBD2. Germline V gene sequence: CDR1 SGHTA, CDR2 FQGTGA. Trimming at V came to 4 bases and at J to 2 bases, leaving 5 bases not matched to a gene. CDR3 length: 17 amino acids. The CDR3 loop is CASSSGLAGGKQETQYF. In DNA form, the CDR3 reads TGTGCCAGCAGCTCCGGACTAGCGGGAGGGAAACAAGAGACCCAGTACTTC.

The chain employs TRBV28 and TRBJ1-5, with D unclear. Germline assignment: CDR1 MDHEN and CDR2 SYDVKM. V lost 1 base to trimming and J lost 5 bases, with 6 bases between them. CDR3 length: 13 amino acids. For the CDR3, the DNA is TGTGCCAGCAGTTTATCGGCCTATCAGCCCCAGCATTTT. Translated: CASSLSAYQPQHF.

The chain is built from TRBV7-9 and TRBJ1-1; no clear D gene. The germline CDR1 and CDR2 sequences are SEHNR and FQNEAQ (reference sequence). V gave up 3 bases and J gave up 1 base, with 9 bases separating them. CDR3 length: 14 residues. Here the CDR3 DNA reads TGTGCCAGCAGCTTTAAGCGAGAGAACACTGAAGCTTTCTTT. Residues: CASSFKRENTEAFF.